The rows below give T cell receptor beta chains drawn from one sample of a study of blood T cell repertoires in COVID-19. Data came from immunoSEQ multiplex PCR; TCRdb stores just in-frame clones and leaves some out. Here the sample spans approximately 200,000 clones, about 87% being singletons. The sequencing input was peripheral blood. The receptors originated from a woman aged 25-40 years with acute or convalescent COVID-19. Each CDR3 is given with its conserved first and last residue. Each record gives: clone size, V gene, J gene, D gene, CDR3 protein, CDR3 DNA. A D gene is named only where the DNA matches it firmly. Size tells how often a clone was seen (once, few, many) or the class of an expanded clone, and some rows leave it out.

clone_size: NA
v_call: TRBV29-1
j_call: TRBJ2-1
d_call: NA
cdr3_aa: CSVGGLLNEQFF
cdr3_nt: TGCAGCGTGGGGGGACTTCTCAATGAGCAGTTCTTC

clone_size: NA
v_call: TRBV18
j_call: TRBJ1-1
d_call: NA
cdr3_aa: CASSPLEAGTEAFF
cdr3_nt: TGTGCCAGCTCACCCTTGGAAGCGGGCACTGAAGCTTTCTTT

clone_size: NA
v_call: TRBV27
j_call: TRBJ2-1
d_call: TRBD2
cdr3_aa: CASRTPGLTQFF
cdr3_nt: TGTGCCAGCAGAACCCCGGGACTAACCCAGTTCTTC

clone_size: once
v_call: TRBV12-2
j_call: TRBJ1-3
d_call: NA
cdr3_aa: CASRSTGGAGNTIYF
cdr3_nt: TGTGCAAGTCGCTCGACAGGGGGTGCTGGAAACACCATATATTTT

clone_size: NA
v_call: TRBV10-3
j_call: TRBJ1-6
d_call: NA
cdr3_aa: CAGQSGLNSPLHF
cdr3_nt: TGTGCCGGACAGTCAGGCTTGAATTCACCCCTCCACTTT

clone_size: NA
v_call: TRBV12-3/TRBV12-4
j_call: TRBJ2-7
d_call: NA
cdr3_aa: CASSFRDEQYF
cdr3_nt: TGTGCCAGCAGTTTTCGCGACGAGCAGTACTTC

clone_size: NA
v_call: TRBV25-1
j_call: TRBJ2-1
d_call: NA
cdr3_aa: CASSEQGNEQFF
cdr3_nt: TGTGCCAGCAGTGAACAGGGCAATGAGCAGTTCTTC

clone_size: NA
v_call: TRBV6-5
j_call: TRBJ1-4
d_call: TRBD1
cdr3_aa: CASSHLRDREGKLFF
cdr3_nt: TGTGCCAGCAGTCACCTCCGGGACAGGGAAGGAAAACTGTTTTTT

clone_size: NA
v_call: TRBV6-5
j_call: TRBJ2-2
d_call: NA
cdr3_aa: CASSYSRSTGELFF
cdr3_nt: TGTGCCAGCAGTTACTCGAGGTCTACCGGGGAGCTGTTTTTT

clone_size: NA
v_call: TRBV5-1
j_call: TRBJ2-1
d_call: NA
cdr3_aa: CASSPGDNEQFF
cdr3_nt: TGCGCCAGCAGCCCCGGGGACAATGAGCAGTTCTTC

clone_size: NA
v_call: TRBV6-1
j_call: TRBJ2-1
d_call: TRBD2
cdr3_aa: CASSRGRAPNEQFF
cdr3_nt: TGTGCCAGCAGTCGGGGGAGGGCCCCCAATGAGCAGTTCTTC

clone_size: NA
v_call: TRBV7-9
j_call: TRBJ2-3
d_call: NA
cdr3_aa: CASGEADTQYF
cdr3_nt: TGTGCCAGCGGGGAGGCAGATACGCAGTATTTT

clone_size: NA
v_call: TRBV11-3
j_call: TRBJ1-1
d_call: NA
cdr3_aa: CASSSSFGRPEAFF
cdr3_nt: TGTGCCAGCAGCTCCTCATTTGGGCGCCCTGAAGCTTTCTTT

clone_size: NA
v_call: TRBV25-1
j_call: TRBJ2-7
d_call: NA
cdr3_aa: CALYEQYF
cdr3_nt: TGTGCATTATACGAGCAGTACTTC

clone_size: NA
v_call: TRBV30
j_call: TRBJ2-3
d_call: NA
cdr3_aa: CAWGRSSDTQYF
cdr3_nt: TGTGCCTGGGGGAGATCATCAGATACGCAGTATTTT

clone_size: NA
v_call: TRBV5-4
j_call: TRBJ2-5
d_call: NA
cdr3_aa: CASSPVTRRVETQYF
cdr3_nt: TGTGCCAGCAGCCCAGTCACCAGACGGGTAGAGACCCAGTACTTC

clone_size: NA
v_call: TRBV11-2
j_call: TRBJ2-5
d_call: NA
cdr3_aa: CASSLSFQETQYF
cdr3_nt: TGTGCCAGCAGCCTTAGTTTTCAAGAGACCCAGTACTTC

clone_size: NA
v_call: TRBV24-1
j_call: TRBJ2-3
d_call: NA
cdr3_aa: CATSDLHTDTQYF
cdr3_nt: TGTGCCACCAGTGATTTACACACAGATACGCAGTATTTT

clone_size: NA
v_call: TRBV6-5
j_call: TRBJ1-6
d_call: NA
cdr3_aa: CASSYSGAGTREPLHF
cdr3_nt: TGTGCCAGCAGTTACTCGGGAGCCGGGACACGCGAACCCCTCCACTTT

clone_size: NA
v_call: TRBV6-5
j_call: TRBJ2-2
d_call: NA
cdr3_aa: CASSSQSIHTGELFF
cdr3_nt: TGTGCCAGCAGTTCACAATCCATTCACACCGGGGAGCTGTTTTTT

clone_size: NA
v_call: TRBV12-3/TRBV12-4
j_call: TRBJ1-4
d_call: NA
cdr3_aa: CASSPATNEKLFF
cdr3_nt: TGTGCCAGCAGTCCTGCAACTAATGAAAAACTGTTTTTT

clone_size: NA
v_call: TRBV7-9
j_call: TRBJ2-1
d_call: NA
cdr3_aa: CASSLFQTERQFF
cdr3_nt: TGTGCCAGCAGCTTATTCCAGACAGAGCGGCAGTTCTTC

clone_size: NA
v_call: TRBV5-4
j_call: TRBJ2-5
d_call: TRBD2
cdr3_aa: CASSLISGRRETQYF
cdr3_nt: TGTGCCAGCAGCTTGATTAGCGGGAGGCGAGAGACCCAGTACTTC